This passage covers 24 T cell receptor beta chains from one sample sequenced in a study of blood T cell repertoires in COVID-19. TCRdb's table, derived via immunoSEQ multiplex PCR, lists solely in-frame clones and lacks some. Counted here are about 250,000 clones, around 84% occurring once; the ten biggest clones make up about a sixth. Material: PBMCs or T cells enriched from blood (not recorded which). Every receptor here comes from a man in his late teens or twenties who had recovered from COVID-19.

The CDR3 DNA reads as TGTGCTAGTGCCCACACCTCAACATCCTACGAGCAGTACTTC. It yields the protein CASAHTSTSYEQYF. V is TRBV12-5 and J is TRBJ2-7; D gene unclear. Germline CDR1 LGHNT, CDR2 FRNRAP. The CDR3 loop spans 14 amino acids. Deletions cut 7 bases from V and 1 base from J, with 14 bases between.

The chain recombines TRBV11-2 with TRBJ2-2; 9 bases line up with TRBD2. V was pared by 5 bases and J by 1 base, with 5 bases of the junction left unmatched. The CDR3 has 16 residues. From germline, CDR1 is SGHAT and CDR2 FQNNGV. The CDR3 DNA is TGTGCCAGCAGCCCCGGGACTAGCCTGAACACCGGGGAGCTGTTTTTT. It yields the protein CASSPGTSLNTGELFF.

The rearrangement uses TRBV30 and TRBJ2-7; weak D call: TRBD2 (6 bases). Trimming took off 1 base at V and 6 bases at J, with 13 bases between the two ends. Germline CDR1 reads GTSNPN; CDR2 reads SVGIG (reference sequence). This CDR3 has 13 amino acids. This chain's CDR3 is CAWSEGGFGEQYF. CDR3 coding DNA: TGTGCCTGGAGTGAAGGAGGGTTCGGCGAGCAGTACTTC.

Here the CDR3 reads CASSTLAGGYNEQFF. The CDR3, as DNA: TGCGCCAGCAGCACACTAGCGGGGGGCTACAATGAGCAGTTCTTC. This chain joins TRBV5-1 and TRBJ2-1, with 12 bases identical to TRBD2. J gave up 3 bases and V 4 bases, and 2 bases lay outside the gene matches. This CDR3 spans 15 amino acids. The germline V gene encodes CDR1 SGHRS and CDR2 YFSETQ.

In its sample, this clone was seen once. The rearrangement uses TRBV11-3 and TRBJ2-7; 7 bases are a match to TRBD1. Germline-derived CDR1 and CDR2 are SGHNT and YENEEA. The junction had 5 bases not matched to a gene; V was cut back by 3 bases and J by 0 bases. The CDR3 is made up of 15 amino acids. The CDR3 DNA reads TGTGCCAGCAGCTTTAGACAGGGCGTCTCCTACGAGCAGTACTTC. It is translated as CASSFRQGVSYEQYF.

CDR3 DNA: TGTGCCAGCAGTTCCTTGGGACTAGCGGGGAGCACAGATACGCAGTATTTT. The encoded protein is CASSSLGLAGSTDTQYF. The V gene is TRBV28, the J gene TRBJ2-3, with 13 nucleotides matching TRBD2. Germline V gives CDR1 MDHEN, CDR2 SYDVKM. This CDR3 contains 17 residues. V lost 4 bases and J lost 0; bases outside the gene matches: 4.

The CDR3 nucleotides are TGTGCCAGCAGTCAAGGGACTAGCGGTACCTACGAGCAGTACTTC. As protein: CASSQGTSGTYEQYF. The rearrangement uses TRBV2 and TRBJ2-7; 11 nucleotides agree with TRBD2. Trimming cost V 5 bases and J 2 bases; bases outside gene matches: 5. Germline-derived CDR1 and CDR2 are SNHLY and FYNNEI. There are 15 residues in the CDR3.

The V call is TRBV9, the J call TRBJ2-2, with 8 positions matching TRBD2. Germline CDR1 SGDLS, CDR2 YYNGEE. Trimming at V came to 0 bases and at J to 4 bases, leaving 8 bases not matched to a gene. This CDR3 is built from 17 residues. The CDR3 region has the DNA TGTGCCAGCAGCGTAGGCCAAAGGGGGACTAGCACCGGGGAGCTGTTTTTT. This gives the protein CASSVGQRGTSTGELFF.

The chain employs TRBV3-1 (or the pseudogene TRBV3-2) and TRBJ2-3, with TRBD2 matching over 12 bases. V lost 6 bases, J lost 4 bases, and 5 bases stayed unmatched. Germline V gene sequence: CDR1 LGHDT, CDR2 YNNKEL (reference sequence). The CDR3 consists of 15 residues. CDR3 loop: CASSPTSGRSDTQYF. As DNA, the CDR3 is TGTGCCAGCAGTCCGACTAGCGGGAGATCAGATACGCAGTATTTT.

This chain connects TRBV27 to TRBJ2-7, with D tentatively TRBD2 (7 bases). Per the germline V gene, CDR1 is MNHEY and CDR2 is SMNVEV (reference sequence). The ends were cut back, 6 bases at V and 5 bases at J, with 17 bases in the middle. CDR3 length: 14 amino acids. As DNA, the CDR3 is TGTGCCAGCAGACAGGGAGGGCAGTACAACGAGCAGTACTTC. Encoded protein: CASRQGGQYNEQYF.

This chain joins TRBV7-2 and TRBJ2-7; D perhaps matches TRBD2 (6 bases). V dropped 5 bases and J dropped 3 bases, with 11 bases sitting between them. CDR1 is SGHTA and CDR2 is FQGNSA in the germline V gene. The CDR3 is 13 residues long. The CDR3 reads CASSSAGFYEQYF. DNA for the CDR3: TGTGCCAGCAGCAGCGCGGGATTCTACGAGCAGTACTTC.

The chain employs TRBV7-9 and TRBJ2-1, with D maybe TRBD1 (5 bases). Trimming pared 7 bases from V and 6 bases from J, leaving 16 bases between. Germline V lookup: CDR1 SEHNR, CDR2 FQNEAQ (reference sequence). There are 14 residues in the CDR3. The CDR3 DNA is TGTGCCAGCATCCTCGCAGGGTCTGGCAATGAGCAGTTCTTC. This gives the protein CASILAGSGNEQFF.

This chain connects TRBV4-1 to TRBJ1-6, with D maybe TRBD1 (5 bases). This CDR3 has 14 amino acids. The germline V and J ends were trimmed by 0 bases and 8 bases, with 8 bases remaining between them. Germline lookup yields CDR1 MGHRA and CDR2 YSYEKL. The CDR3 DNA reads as TGCGCCAGCAGCCAAGACAGGGTCCATTCACCCCTCCACTTT. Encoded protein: CASSQDRVHSPLHF.

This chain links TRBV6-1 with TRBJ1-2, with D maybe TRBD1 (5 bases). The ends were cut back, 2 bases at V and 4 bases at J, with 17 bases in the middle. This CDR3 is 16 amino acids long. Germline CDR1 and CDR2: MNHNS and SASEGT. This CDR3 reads CASSEKDGWGPYGYTF. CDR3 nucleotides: TGTGCCAGCAGTGAAAAAGACGGCTGGGGCCCCTATGGCTACACCTTC.

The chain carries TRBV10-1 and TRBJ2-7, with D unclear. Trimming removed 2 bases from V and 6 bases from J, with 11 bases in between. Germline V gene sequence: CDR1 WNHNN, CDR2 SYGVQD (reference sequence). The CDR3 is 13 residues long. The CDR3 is CASSEPNSGEQYF. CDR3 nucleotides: TGCGCCAGCAGTGAGCCGAACTCTGGCGAGCAGTACTTC.

The CDR3: CASSPNLDRTNTIYF. For the CDR3, the DNA is TGTGCCAGTAGTCCTAATCTGGACAGAACAAACACCATATATTTT. The rearrangement joins TRBV19 to TRBJ1-3; a possible D gene is TRBD1 (6 bases). CDR1 is LNHDA, CDR2 SQIVND, per germline (reference sequence). This CDR3 has 15 amino acids. Trimming pared 5 bases from V and 6 bases from J, leaving 17 bases between.

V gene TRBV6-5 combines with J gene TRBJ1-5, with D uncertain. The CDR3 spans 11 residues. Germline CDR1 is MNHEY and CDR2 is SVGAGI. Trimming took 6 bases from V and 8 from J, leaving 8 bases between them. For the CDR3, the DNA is TGTGCCAGCAGCCCCCAGGAGCCCCAGCATTTT. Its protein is CASSPQEPQHF.

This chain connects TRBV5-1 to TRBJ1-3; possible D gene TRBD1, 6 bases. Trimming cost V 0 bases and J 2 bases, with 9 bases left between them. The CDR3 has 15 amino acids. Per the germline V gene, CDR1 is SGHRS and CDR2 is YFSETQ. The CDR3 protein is CASSLGGTPGNTIYF. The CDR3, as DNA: TGCGCCAGCAGCTTGGGAGGGACACCTGGAAACACCATATATTTT.

CDR3 region: CASKWGGSNEKLFF. CDR3 coding DNA: TGTGCCTCGAAATGGGGCGGGAGTAATGAAAAACTGTTTTTT. This chain links TRBV7-9 with TRBJ1-4; a weak D match, TRBD1 (5 bases). The V gene lost 11 bases and the J gene lost 4 bases, with 17 bases spanning the gap. This CDR3 is built from 14 residues. Per the germline V gene, CDR1 is SEHNR and CDR2 is FQNEAQ (reference sequence).

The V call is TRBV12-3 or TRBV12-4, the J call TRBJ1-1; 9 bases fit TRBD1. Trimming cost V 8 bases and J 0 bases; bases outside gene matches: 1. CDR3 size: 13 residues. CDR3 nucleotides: TGTGCCAGCGGACAGGGGTTGAACACTGAAGCTTTCTTT. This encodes CASGQGLNTEAFF.

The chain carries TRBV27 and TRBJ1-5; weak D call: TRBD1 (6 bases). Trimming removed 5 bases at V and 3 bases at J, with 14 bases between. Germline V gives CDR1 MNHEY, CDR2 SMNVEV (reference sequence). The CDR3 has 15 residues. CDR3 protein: CASSPTGWSNQPQHF. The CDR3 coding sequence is TGTGCCAGCAGTCCGACAGGCTGGTCCAATCAGCCCCAGCATTTT.

The CDR3 here is CASSDQSTDTQYF. The CDR3 DNA sequence: TGTGCCAGCAGTGACCAAAGCACAGATACGCAGTATTTT. V gene TRBV6-4 combines with J gene TRBJ2-3, with D uncertain. The germline gives CDR1 MRHNA, CDR2 SNTAGT. CDR3 length: 13 amino acids. Deletions cut 2 bases from V and 0 bases from J, with 3 bases between.

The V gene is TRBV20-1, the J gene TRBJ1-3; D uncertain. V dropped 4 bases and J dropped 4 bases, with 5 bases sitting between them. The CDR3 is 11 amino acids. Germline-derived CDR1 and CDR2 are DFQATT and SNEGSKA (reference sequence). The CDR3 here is CSANLGNTIYF. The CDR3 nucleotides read TGCAGTGCTAATTTAGGAAACACCATATATTTT.

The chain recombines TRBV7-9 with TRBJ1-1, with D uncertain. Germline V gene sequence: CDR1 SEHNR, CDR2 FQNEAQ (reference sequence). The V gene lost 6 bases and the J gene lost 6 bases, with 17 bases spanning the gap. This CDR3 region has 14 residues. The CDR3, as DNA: TGTGCCAGCAGTGGCCCGATAGCCACCCCTGAAGCTTTCTTT. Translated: CASSGPIATPEAFF.